This TCR beta chain derives from a study of blood T cell repertoires in COVID-19. Study-wide background: Acute and convalescent COVID-19 specimens originated in the United States, Italy and Spain. From T cells, B-cell-depleted T cells, or PBMCs came the material, which was cDNA or gDNA.

Methods used by the authors: Scientists estimated how many nucleated cells there were by amplifying reference gene primers. Sequencing used immunoSEQ multiplex PCR; TCRdb keeps in-frame clones, though not all of them. Clone size and the V and J calls come from that table; the DNA yielded D and trimming. The table has around 180,000 clones, 80% to 90% seen once. Germline V gene lookup returns CDR1 GTSNPN and CDR2 SVGIG (reference sequence). This CDR3 has 15 residues. V was shortened by 0 bases and J by 6 bases, with 15 bases between the two germline ends. The chain carries TRBV30 and TRBJ1-5; D possibly corresponds to TRBD1 (5 bases). Sequencing was carried out using peripheral blood. The clonotype comes from a human donor with active or convalescent COVID-19. The donor label of this sample is uncertain. DNA for the CDR3: TGTGCCTGGAGTGTCGGTGGGGCGGTATCTCAGCCCCAGCATTTT. Protein product: CAWSVGGAVSQPQHF.